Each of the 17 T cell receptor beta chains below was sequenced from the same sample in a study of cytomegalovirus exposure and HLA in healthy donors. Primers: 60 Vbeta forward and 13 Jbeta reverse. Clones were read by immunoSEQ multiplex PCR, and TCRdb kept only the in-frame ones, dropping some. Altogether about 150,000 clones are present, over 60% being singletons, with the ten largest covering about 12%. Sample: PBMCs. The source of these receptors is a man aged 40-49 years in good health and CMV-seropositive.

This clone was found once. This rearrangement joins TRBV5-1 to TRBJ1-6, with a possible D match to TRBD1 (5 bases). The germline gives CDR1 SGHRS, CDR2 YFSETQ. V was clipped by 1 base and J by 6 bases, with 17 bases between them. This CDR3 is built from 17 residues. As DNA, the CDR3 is TGCGCCAGCAGCTTGCAATTATCGGCAGACAGTAATTCACCCCTCCACTTT. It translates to CASSLQLSADSNSPLHF.

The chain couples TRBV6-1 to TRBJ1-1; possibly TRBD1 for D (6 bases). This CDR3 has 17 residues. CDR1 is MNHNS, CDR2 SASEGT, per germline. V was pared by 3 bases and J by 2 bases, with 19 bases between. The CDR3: CASSDPVGTYGNTEAFF. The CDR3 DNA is TGTGCCAGCAGTGACCCCGTAGGGACATATGGTAACACTGAAGCTTTCTTT.

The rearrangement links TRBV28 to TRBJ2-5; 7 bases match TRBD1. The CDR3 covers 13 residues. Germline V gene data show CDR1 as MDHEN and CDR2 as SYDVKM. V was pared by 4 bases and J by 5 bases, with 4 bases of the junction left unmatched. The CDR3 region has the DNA TGTGCCAGCAGTTCCTCCAGGGGGGAGACCCAGTACTTC. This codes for CASSSSRGETQYF.

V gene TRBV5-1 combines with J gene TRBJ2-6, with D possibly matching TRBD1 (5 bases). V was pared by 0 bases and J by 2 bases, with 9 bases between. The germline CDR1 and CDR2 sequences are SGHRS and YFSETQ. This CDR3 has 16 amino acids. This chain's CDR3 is CASSLVIQAGANVLTF. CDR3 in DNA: TGCGCCAGCAGCTTGGTCATACAGGCTGGGGCCAACGTCCTGACTTTC.

Here the CDR3 reads CASSVGYANTGELFF. The CDR3 DNA is TGTGCCAGCAGCGTAGGCTACGCGAACACCGGGGAGCTGTTTTTT. The V gene is TRBV9, the J gene TRBJ2-2; D is undetermined. In germline, CDR1 is SGDLS, CDR2 YYNGEE. The V gene lost 0 bases and the J gene lost 0 bases, with 6 bases spanning the gap. This CDR3 comprises 15 residues.

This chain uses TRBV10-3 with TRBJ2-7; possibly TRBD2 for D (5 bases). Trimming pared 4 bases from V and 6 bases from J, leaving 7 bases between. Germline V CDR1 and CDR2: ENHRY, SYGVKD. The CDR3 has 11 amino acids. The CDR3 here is CAISGGGEQYF. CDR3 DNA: TGTGCCATCAGTGGAGGAGGCGAGCAGTACTTC.

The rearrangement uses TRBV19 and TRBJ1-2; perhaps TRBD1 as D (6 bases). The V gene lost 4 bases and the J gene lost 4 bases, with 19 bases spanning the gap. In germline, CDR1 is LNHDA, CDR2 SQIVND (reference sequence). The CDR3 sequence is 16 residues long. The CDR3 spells CASSRTQGPGTYGYTF. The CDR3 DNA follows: TGTGCCAGTAGTAGAACACAGGGTCCTGGGACCTATGGCTACACCTTC. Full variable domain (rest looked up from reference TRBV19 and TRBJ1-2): DGGITQSPKYLFRKEGQNVTLSCEQNLNHDAMYWYRQDPGQGLRLIYYSQIVNDFQKGDIAEGYSVSREKKESFPLTVTSAQKNPTAFYLCASSRTQGPGTYGYTFGSGTRLTVV.

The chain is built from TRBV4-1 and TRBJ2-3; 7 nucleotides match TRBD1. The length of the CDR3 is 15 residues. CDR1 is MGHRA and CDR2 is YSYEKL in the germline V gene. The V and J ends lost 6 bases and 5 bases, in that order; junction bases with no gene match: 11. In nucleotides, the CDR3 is TGCGCCAGCAGAGCCGGAAGGGGGCAGGGAGATACGCAGTATTTT. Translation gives CASRAGRGQGDTQYF.

CDR3 protein: CASSSVGTGSSGYGYTF. CDR3 in DNA: TGCGCCAGCAGCTCCGTTGGGACAGGGAGTTCGGGCTATGGCTACACCTTC. The chain has TRBV5-1 and TRBJ1-2; 9 bases match TRBD1. CDR3 size: 17 residues. The V and J ends lost 3 bases and 4 bases, in that order; junction bases with no gene match: 13. Looked up from germline, CDR1 is SGHRS and CDR2 is YFSETQ. The entire variable domain, with the rest obtained from reference TRBV5-1 and TRBJ1-2, is as follows: KAGVTQTPRYLIKTRGQQVTLSCSPISGHRSVSWYQQTPGQGLQFLFEYFSETQRNKGNFPGRFSGRQFSNSRSEMNVSTLELGDSALYLCASSSVGTGSSGYGYTFGSGTRLTVV.

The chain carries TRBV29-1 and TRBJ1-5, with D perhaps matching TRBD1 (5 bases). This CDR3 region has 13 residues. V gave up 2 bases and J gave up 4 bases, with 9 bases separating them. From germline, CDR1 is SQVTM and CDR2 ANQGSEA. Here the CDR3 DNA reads TGCAGCGTTGAAACAGGAGGGAATCAGCCCCAGCATTTT. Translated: CSVETGGNQPQHF. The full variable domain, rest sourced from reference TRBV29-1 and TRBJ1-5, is SAVISQKPSRDICQRGTSLTIQCQVDSQVTMMFWYRQQPGQSLTLIATANQGSEATYESGFVIDKFPISRPNLTFSTLTVSNMSPEDSSIYLCSVETGGNQPQHFGDGTRLSIL.

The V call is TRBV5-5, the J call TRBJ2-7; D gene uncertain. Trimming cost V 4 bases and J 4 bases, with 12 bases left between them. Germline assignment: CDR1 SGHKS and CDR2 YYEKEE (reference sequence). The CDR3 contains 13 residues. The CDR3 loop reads CASSAAPPYEQYF. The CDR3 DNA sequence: TGTGCCAGCAGCGCGGCCCCGCCATACGAGCAGTACTTC.

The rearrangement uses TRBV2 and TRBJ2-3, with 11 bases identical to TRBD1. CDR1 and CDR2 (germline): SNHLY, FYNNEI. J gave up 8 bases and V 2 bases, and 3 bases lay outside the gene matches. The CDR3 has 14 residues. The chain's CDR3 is CASSELDRGLTQYF. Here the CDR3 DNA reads TGTGCCAGCAGTGAACTGGACAGGGGGCTTACGCAGTATTTT.

The CDR3 here is CASSSGTGGAAGNTIYF. The CDR3, as DNA: TGTGCCAGCAGCTCCGGGACAGGGGGAGCAGCTGGAAACACCATATATTTT. The chain links TRBV7-2 to TRBJ1-3, with TRBD1 matching over 11 bases. The ends lost 4 bases at V and 2 bases at J; junction bases unmatched: 7. This CDR3 comprises 17 residues. Per the germline V gene, CDR1 is SGHTA and CDR2 is FQGNSA.

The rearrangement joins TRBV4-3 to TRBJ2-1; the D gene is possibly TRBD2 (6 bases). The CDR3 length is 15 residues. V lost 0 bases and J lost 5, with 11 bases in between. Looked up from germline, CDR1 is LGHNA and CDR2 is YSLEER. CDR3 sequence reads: CASSQDAGLNNEQFF. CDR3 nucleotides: TGCGCCAGCAGCCAAGATGCGGGACTCAACAATGAGCAGTTCTTC.

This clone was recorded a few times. CDR3: CASSLGGLAGGYEQYF. DNA of the CDR3: TGTGCCAGCAGCTTAGGGGGACTAGCGGGGGGCTACGAGCAGTACTTC. The chain joins TRBV7-9 to TRBJ2-7, with 15 nucleotides matching TRBD2. V trimming: 1 base; J trimming: 3 bases; junction bases outside the gene matches: 1. This CDR3 is 16 amino acids long. CDR1 and CDR2 from the germline V gene are SEHNR and FQNEAQ (reference sequence).

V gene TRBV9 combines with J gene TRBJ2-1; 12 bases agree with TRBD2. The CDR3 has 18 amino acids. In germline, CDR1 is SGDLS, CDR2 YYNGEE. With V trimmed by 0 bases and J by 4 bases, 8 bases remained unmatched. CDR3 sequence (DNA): TGTGCCAGCAGCGTAGCTACGGGGGGACTAGCGGGTTACAATGAGCAGTTCTTC. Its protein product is CASSVATGGLAGYNEQFF.

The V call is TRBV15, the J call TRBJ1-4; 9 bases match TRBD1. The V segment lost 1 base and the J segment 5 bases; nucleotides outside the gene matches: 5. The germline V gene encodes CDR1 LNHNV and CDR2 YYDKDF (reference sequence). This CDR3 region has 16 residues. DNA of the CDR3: TGTGCCACCAGCAGAGGACCCGGGACAGGGAATGAAAAACTGTTTTTT. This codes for CATSRGPGTGNEKLFF. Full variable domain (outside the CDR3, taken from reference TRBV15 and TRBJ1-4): DAMVIQNPRYQVTQFGKPVTLSCSQTLNHNVMYWYQQKSSQAPKLLFHYYDKDFNNEADTPDNFQSRRPNTSFCFLDIRSPGLGDTAMYLCATSRGPGTGNEKLFFGSGTQLSVL.